Below are 8 T cell receptor beta chains sequenced from a single sample in a study of control samples from healthy donors and cancer patients. Profiled with immunoSEQ multiplex PCR; TCRdb holds only in-frame clones, not every one. The profile shows fewer than 200,000 clones, about 90% of them singletons. The specimen was blood. These receptors were obtained from a woman aged 50 to 65 in good health.

This clone has a handful of counts. Here the CDR3 reads CASSLVGTGRETQYF. The CDR3 DNA is TGTGCCAGCAGCTTAGTAGGGACAGGGAGGGAGACCCAGTACTTC. V and J are TRBV7-9 and TRBJ2-5; the match to TRBD1 covers 9 bases. Germline values: CDR1 SEHNR, CDR2 FQNEAQ (reference sequence). V lost 1 base and J lost 5; bases outside the gene matches: 5. The CDR3 consists of 15 residues.

As DNA, the CDR3 is TGTGCCAGCAGCTTAGAAGAGATTTCCAGAGGATACGAGCAGTACTTC. It translates to CASSLEEISRGYEQYF. This sequence joins TRBV11-2 and TRBJ2-7; D gene ambiguous. V was pared by 0 bases and J by 4 bases, with 16 bases between. Germline V gives CDR1 SGHAT, CDR2 FQNNGV. The length of the CDR3 is 16 residues.

The V call is TRBV5-1, the J call TRBJ1-4, with D unresolved. Trimming pared 4 bases from V and 4 bases from J, leaving 17 bases between. CDR3 length: 16 amino acids. Germline values: CDR1 SGHRS, CDR2 YFSETQ. The CDR3 sequence: CASSLEMTRGNEKLFF. The CDR3 coding sequence is TGCGCCAGCAGCCTGGAGATGACTCGGGGTAATGAAAAACTGTTTTTT.

The genes are TRBV12-3 or TRBV12-4 and TRBJ1-2, with TRBD1 matching over 10 bases. Trimming removed 6 bases from V and 11 bases from J; junction bases left unmatched: 9. The CDR3 is made up of 13 amino acids. The CDR3 DNA reads as TGTGCCAGCAGACGAGGGACAGGGGAGAGGTACACCTTC. It encodes CASRRGTGERYTF.

The gene calls are TRBV3-1 (or the pseudogene TRBV3-2) and TRBJ1-1; TRBD1 might be the D (6 bases). CDR3 length equals 13 residues. Trimming stripped 4 bases from V and 7 bases from J, with 13 bases between. Germline CDR1 reads LGHDT; CDR2 reads YNNKEL (reference sequence). For the CDR3, the DNA is TGTGCCAGCAGCCCCCCGAGGGGGAGTGAAGCTTTCTTT. It encodes CASSPPRGSEAFF.

V usage is TRBV19 and J usage is TRBJ1-1; possible D gene TRBD1, 5 bases. The CDR3 contains 17 residues. The germline V and J ends were trimmed by 4 bases and 2 bases, with 20 bases remaining between them. Per the germline V gene, CDR1 is LNHDA and CDR2 is SQIVND (reference sequence). The CDR3, as DNA: TGTGCCAGTAGTACTCCGCGACCCGGGACCGTTAACACTGAAGCTTTCTTT. Protein product: CASSTPRPGTVNTEAFF.

As for this clone: The germline gene is not matched at one end of the junction; a read error may be the cause. The chain joins TRBV4-3 to TRBJ2-3; TRBD2 matches 11 bases. The germline gives CDR1 LGHNA, CDR2 YSLEER. The CDR3 runs to 16 residues. CDR3 sequence (DNA): TGCGCCAGCAGTCAAGGGACTAGCGGCTCGACAGATACGCAGTATTTT. Its protein is CASSQGTSGSTDTQYF.

V and J are TRBV27 and TRBJ2-2; the match to TRBD2 covers 8 bases. The CDR3 runs 16 residues. After removal of 2 bases from V and 4 bases from J, the junction contained 6 bases not matched to a gene. Per germline, CDR1 MNHEY and CDR2 SMNVEV (reference sequence). DNA for the CDR3: TGTGCCAGCAGTTTACCGAGCGGGAGTTCCACCGGGGAGCTGTTTTTT. It yields the protein CASSLPSGSSTGELFF.